The 24 T cell receptor beta chains below come from one sample, sequenced in a study of regulatory T cells in long-lasting Graves disease. The time point here: persistent/refractory GD, antithyroid drugs over 5 years with positive TRAb. RNA isolated from PBMCs was used to make the TCR library. Construction of the TCR beta libraries employed iRepertoire HTBI primers in conjunction with Arm-PCR of CDR3 regions. TCRdb redid the calling of the multiplex PCR reads with MiXCR, one entry per CDR3 protein. The sample includes around 460,000 distinct CDR3 sequences, 22% of them seen just once. The source was peripheral blood mononuclear cells (PBMCs), collected when the disease was refractory, from a patient treated with antithyroid drugs. Receptors were obtained from a female donor with Graves disease.

This clonotype was counted a few times. The rearrangement joins TRBV29-1 to TRBJ2-2; 10 bases line up with TRBD1. Unmatched junction bases numbered 12, after V lost 4 bases and J lost 7 bases. The CDR3 runs to 16 residues. In germline, CDR1 is SQVTM, CDR2 ANQGSEA. The CDR3 DNA reads TGCAGCGTTGGGGGACAGGGGATTTTTGGGATCGGGGAGCTGTTTTTT. It translates to CSVGGQGIFGIGELFF.

The sample holds many counts of this clonotype. The chain employs TRBV6-5 and TRBJ2-7; a weak D match, TRBD2 (5 bases). Trimming removed 2 bases at V and 3 bases at J, with 8 bases between. Looked up from germline, CDR1 is MNHEY and CDR2 is SVGAGI. The CDR3 is 13 amino acids. CDR3 sequence reads: CASSYTRDYEQYF. DNA for the CDR3: TGTGCCAGCAGTTACACCCGGGACTACGAGCAGTACTTC.

This clonotype was observed at least ten times. The chain recombines TRBV11-2 with TRBJ2-7, with a possible D match to TRBD2 (5 bases). The V and J ends lost 5 bases and 2 bases respectively, with 13 bases between them. Per germline, CDR1 SGHAT and CDR2 FQNNGV. The CDR3 spans 14 residues. CDR3 region: CASSPRRLPYEQYF. The CDR3 nucleotides read TGTGCCAGCAGCCCCAGGAGGCTACCCTACGAGCAGTACTTC.

The sample holds many counts of this clonotype. This rearrangement joins TRBV7-9 to TRBJ1-1, with TRBD1 as a possible D gene (5 bases). The CDR3 spans 14 residues. From germline, CDR1 is SEHNR and CDR2 FQNEAQ (reference sequence). Trimming took off 5 bases at V and 0 bases at J, with 10 bases between the two ends. In DNA form, the CDR3 reads TGTGCCAGCAGCCTATCGACAGTGAACACTGAAGCTTTCTTT. This codes for CASSLSTVNTEAFF.

This clonotype was seen many times. V usage is TRBV28 and J usage is TRBJ2-7; 11 nucleotides match TRBD1. This CDR3 has 16 amino acids. V lost 3 bases, J lost 5 bases, and 9 bases stayed unmatched. CDR1 is MDHEN, CDR2 SYDVKM, per germline. The CDR3 reads CASSLARWDRGDEQYF. The CDR3 DNA sequence: TGTGCCAGCAGTTTGGCCCGCTGGGACAGGGGGGACGAGCAGTACTTC.

This clonotype has at least ten counts. This chain links TRBV28 with TRBJ2-5, with a tentative D call TRBD2 (5 bases). The CDR3 length is 17 residues. Per germline, CDR1 MDHEN and CDR2 SYDVKM. V was cut by 6 bases and J by 1 base, with 21 bases left in between. The CDR3 DNA reads as TGTGCCAGCAGCCCAACCTGGAGGCGGAACCTCCAAGAGACCCAGTACTTC. Its protein is CASSPTWRRNLQETQYF.

The chain recombines TRBV12-5 with TRBJ2-7, with 8 bases identical to TRBD1. CDR3 length: 14 amino acids. Germline-derived CDR1 and CDR2 are LGHNT and FRNRAP. The V and J ends lost 5 bases and 3 bases, in that order; junction bases with no gene match: 6. Written as DNA, the CDR3 is TGTGCTAGTGGTCCAGGGACAGGATTCTACGAGCAGTACTTC. Translating gives CASGPGTGFYEQYF.

There are many counts of this clonotype. The rearrangement joins TRBV5-1 to TRBJ2-7; the D is unclear. The V and J ends lost 3 bases and 2 bases respectively, with 9 bases between them. The germline gives CDR1 SGHRS, CDR2 YFSETQ. This CDR3 contains 13 residues. The CDR3, as DNA: TGCGCCAGCAGCTCGCAGGTTGCCTACGAGCAGTACTTC. The encoded protein is CASSSQVAYEQYF.

J is TRBJ2-7 and V is TRBV6-2 or TRBV6-3; 10 bases are a match to TRBD2. With V trimmed by 3 bases and J by 5 bases, 16 bases remained unmatched. The CDR3 has 18 residues. Germline V lookup: CDR1 MNHEY, CDR2 SVGEGT. For the CDR3, the DNA is TGTGCCAGCAGTTATAGGGCTAGCGGGAGTGGAAATTCGGACGAGCAGTACTTC. It codes for CASSYRASGSGNSDEQYF.

The V and J genes are TRBV20-1 and TRBJ1-2; D gene ambiguous. V shed 4 bases and J shed 2 bases, with 5 bases lying between them. CDR3 length: 11 amino acids. Germline-derived CDR1 and CDR2 are DFQATT and SNEGSKA (reference sequence). The CDR3 bases are TGCAGTGCTAAACAGAACTATGGCTACACCTTC. Translated: CSAKQNYGYTF.

This clonotype has a handful of counts. The chain joins TRBV12-3 or TRBV12-4 to TRBJ2-3; TRBD2 matches at 7 bases. The CDR3 has 13 residues. V shed 4 bases, J shed 4 bases, and the junction held 2 bases outside the gene matches. The CDR3 spells CASSWGGADTQYF. The CDR3 coding sequence is TGTGCCAGCAGTTGGGGGGGGGCAGATACGCAGTATTTT.

The chain combines TRBV5-1 with TRBJ2-1, with D maybe TRBD2 (5 bases). V lost 0 bases to trimming and J lost 0 bases, with 16 bases between them. This CDR3 spans 18 amino acids. In germline, CDR1 is SGHRS, CDR2 YFSETQ. The CDR3 DNA reads TGCGCCAGCAGCTTGGGACTGGCGGGCTATAGCTCCTACAATGAGCAGTTCTTC. It codes for CASSLGLAGYSSYNEQFF. Full variable domain (rest looked up from reference TRBV5-1 and TRBJ2-1): KAGVTQTPRYLIKTRGQQVTLSCSPISGHRSVSWYQQTPGQGLQFLFEYFSETQRNKGNFPGRFSGRQFSNSRSEMNVSTLELGDSALYLCASSLGLAGYSSYNEQFFGPGTRLTVL.

The sample holds a few counts of this clonotype. The chain uses TRBV7-9 and TRBJ1-2; D unresolved. Trimming shortened V by 3 bases and J by 7 bases, and 15 bases separated the two germline ends. The CDR3 has 14 residues. In germline, CDR1 is SEHNR, CDR2 FQNEAQ (reference sequence). CDR3 sequence (DNA): TGTGCCAGCAGCTTTGCTGGCGAAGTGAGTGGCTACACCTTC. This sequence encodes CASSFAGEVSGYTF.

Here the CDR3 reads CASSGGGVANEKLFF. The CDR3 coding sequence is TGTGCCAGCAGCGGGGGGGGAGTCGCTAATGAAAAACTGTTTTTT. The chain recombines TRBV11-2 with TRBJ1-4; D possibly corresponds to TRBD1 (5 bases). CDR3 length: 15 amino acids. Germline assignment: CDR1 SGHAT and CDR2 FQNNGV. V was clipped by 5 bases and J by 3 bases, with 13 bases between them.

For this clonotype: A much larger clonotype is one base distant, so this may be a read error. This rearrangement joins TRBV6-1 to TRBJ2-7; D remains unclear. V lost 8 bases, J lost 2 bases, and 16 bases lay in between. CDR3 length equals 14 residues. Per the germline V gene, CDR1 is MNHNS and CDR2 is SASEGT. CDR3 region: CASRALATPYEQYF. In DNA, the CDR3 is TGTGCCAGCCGGGCCTTGGCGACCCCCTACGAGCAGTACTTC.

The chain has TRBV6-1 and TRBJ2-7; 7 bases align to TRBD1. The trim removed 6 bases at V and 2 bases at J, leaving 10 bases unmatched. The germline gives CDR1 MNHNS, CDR2 SASEGT. The CDR3 extends over 15 amino acids. For the CDR3, the DNA is TGTGCCAGCAGACCCCTTGGACAGGAAACCTACGAGCAGTACTTC. This gives the protein CASRPLGQETYEQYF.

CDR3 nucleotide sequence: TGTGCCTGGAGCGCAGCGAGGAATTCACCCCTCCACTTT. Protein product: CAWSAARNSPLHF. This chain joins TRBV30 and TRBJ1-6; no clear D. Germline loops: CDR1 GTSNPN, CDR2 SVGIG (reference sequence). The CDR3 covers 13 residues. Trimming removed 3 bases at V and 7 bases at J, with 10 bases between.

The chain recombines TRBV12-5 with TRBJ2-2; 7 nucleotides align to TRBD1. J was trimmed by 3 bases and V by 1 base; bases with no gene match: 2. The germline CDR1 and CDR2 sequences are LGHNT and FRNRAP. The CDR3 totals 15 residues. The CDR3 nucleotides are TGTGCTAGTGGTTTGGAGGGGGCGGACACCGGGGAGCTGTTTTTT. Protein: CASGLEGADTGELFF.

This clonotype appeared a few times. The CDR3 sequence is CSVKDKNTEAFF. The DNA for the CDR3 is TGCAGTGTTAAGGACAAGAACACTGAAGCTTTCTTT. The chain is built from TRBV20-1 and TRBJ1-1, with D possibly matching TRBD1 (5 bases). The germline CDR1 and CDR2 sequences are DFQATT and SNEGSKA (reference sequence). Trimming shortened V by 7 bases and J by 1 base, and 10 bases separated the two germline ends. This CDR3 region has 12 residues.

This clonotype was picked up many times. One end of the junction varies from germline; a read error may be responsible. V and J are TRBV5-1 and TRBJ1-1, with D perhaps matching TRBD1 (6 bases). CDR1 SGHRS and CDR2 YFSETQ come from the germline V gene. CDR3 length equals 13 residues. CDR3 DNA sequence: TGTGCCAGCAGCTTACAGGGGAACACTGAAGCTTTCTTT. Its protein product is CASSLQGNTEAFF. The full variable domain, with the rest looked up from reference TRBV5-1 and TRBJ1-1, is KAGVTQTPRYLIKTRGQQVTLSCSPISGHRSVSWYQQTPGQGLQFLFEYFSETQRNKGNFPGRFSGRQFSNSRSEMNVSTLELGDSALYLCASSLQGNTEAFFGQGTRLTVV.

Only a few counts were recorded for this clonotype. As DNA, the CDR3 is TGTGCCAGCAGCCCAGGTAACATAAATCAGCCCCAGCATTTT. It codes for CASSPGNINQPQHF. The gene calls are TRBV7-9 and TRBJ1-5; no clear D. Germline CDR1 is SEHNR and CDR2 is FQNEAQ (reference sequence). V was clipped by 5 bases and J by 4 bases, with 12 bases between them. This CDR3 comprises 14 residues.

This clonotype was seen at least ten times. V gene TRBV15 combines with J gene TRBJ1-1, with D unresolved. Germline CDR1 LNHNV, CDR2 YYDKDF (reference sequence). The germline V and J ends were trimmed by 0 bases and 1 base, with 9 bases remaining between them. The CDR3 totals 15 residues. For the CDR3, the DNA is TGTGCCACCAGCAGAGAAAGAACGGCGAACACTGAAGCTTTCTTT. Translation: CATSRERTANTEAFF.

This chain links TRBV14 with TRBJ2-7; D tentatively reads TRBD1 or TRBD2 (7 bases each). Germline loops: CDR1 SGHDN, CDR2 FVKESK. The CDR3 has 14 residues. The ends were cut back, 6 bases at V and 6 bases at J, with 18 bases in the middle. CDR3 bases: TGTGCCAGCAGTCCCCAGGGGGGGTTTGGCGAGCAGTACTTC. As protein: CASSPQGGFGEQYF.

This clonotype was counted many times. CDR3 region: CASSPTTGTGNTIYF. The CDR3 DNA reads TGTGCCAGCAGCCCAACGACCGGGACGGGGAACACCATATATTTT. The gene calls are TRBV28 and TRBJ1-3; D perhaps matches TRBD1 (5 bases). CDR1 and CDR2 (germline): MDHEN, SYDVKM. The V end was cut by 6 bases, the J end by 7 bases, with 19 bases between. CDR3 length equals 15 residues.